These T cell receptor beta chains were read from a single sample in a study of T cells in Graves' hyperthyroidism and ophthalmopathy. TCRdb reanalysed the multiplex PCR reads using MiXCR and keeps one entry per CDR3 protein. The repertoire holds roughly 560,000 distinct CDR3 sequences, with 14% to 15% as singletons. The sample was blood. The receptor set was obtained from a middle-aged woman with Graves' ophthalmopathy. Each CDR3 is given with its conserved first and last residue.

j_call	v_call	cdr3_aa
TRBJ1-5	TRBV12-3/TRBV12-4	CASTTTDNQPQHF
TRBJ2-7	TRBV18	CASSGLIYEQYF
TRBJ2-5	TRBV6-2/TRBV6-3	CASRRDTQETQYF
TRBJ1-1	TRBV24-1	CATRSHGADNTEAFF
TRBJ2-5	TRBV18	CASSPPTQETQYF
TRBJ2-5	TRBV12-3/TRBV12-4	CASSSRTGRLETQYF
TRBJ2-5	TRBV7-2	CASGREAGEETQYF
TRBJ2-5	TRBV6-1	CASRRSIYQETQYF
TRBJ2-7	TRBV2	CASTRTGNNYEQYF
TRBJ1-5	TRBV6-2/TRBV6-3	CASSSQGFSNQPQHF
TRBJ2-2	TRBV5-1	CASSLVGDPNTGELFF
TRBJ2-2	TRBV5-1	CASSLNGRAEVGELFF
TRBJ2-4	TRBV28	CASTSGTSGNIQYF
TRBJ2-2	TRBV30	CAWSNDRTSNTGELFF
TRBJ1-2	TRBV15	CATSRAGVLGYTF
TRBJ2-2	TRBV19	CASSTPRQNTGELFF
TRBJ1-5	TRBV15	CATSSDRGVNQPQHF
TRBJ2-5	TRBV20-1	CSARDGSGRAETQYF
TRBJ2-7	TRBV9	CASSDDLSYEQYF
TRBJ1-2	TRBV29-1	CSVEGDRGPYGYTF
TRBJ1-1	TRBV7-2	CASSLGAIPEAFF
TRBJ2-7	TRBV2	CASSEVVGYEQYF
TRBJ1-5	TRBV4-2	CASSQPELSNQPQHF
TRBJ1-1	TRBV6-1	CASSEANRALRAFF
TRBJ2-1	TRBV27	CASSLQQFF
TRBJ2-7	TRBV14	CASSQAAGAYEQYF
TRBJ2-5	TRBV5-1	CASSLAGLAGIQETQYF
TRBJ2-5	TRBV10-3	CAISESRAGAGETQYF
TRBJ2-5	TRBV7-3	CASSYQGRGETQYF
TRBJ1-5	TRBV30	CAWTHGQGGNQPQHF
TRBJ1-1	TRBV6-1	CASRQAGAFEAFF
TRBJ1-2	TRBV20-1	CSARPGTVDLGYTF
TRBJ2-2	TRBV15	CATSRDFAGGELFF
TRBJ1-1	TRBV7-9	CASSLRGLMNTEAFF
TRBJ2-4	TRBV27	CASSLSGYVNIQYF
TRBJ2-2	TRBV11-2	CASSLDSGELFF
TRBJ2-2	TRBV12-3/TRBV12-4	CASSPRLAGDLGTGELFF
TRBJ2-7	TRBV28	CASSLIPETGSSYEQYF
TRBJ2-6	TRBV6-1	CASSDYGANVLTF
TRBJ1-1	TRBV6-5	CASSYRGHPGTEAFF
TRBJ2-7	TRBV7-9	CASSLTGNPYEQYF
TRBJ2-7	TRBV6-2/TRBV6-3	CASSYSSVAGDYEQYF
TRBJ2-7	TRBV12-3/TRBV12-4	CASSLLQGWHEQYF
TRBJ2-7	TRBV5-1	CASSPQTSSYEQYF
TRBJ2-7	TRBV10-3	CATRRGAREQYF
TRBJ2-5	TRBV20-1	CSAGWEETQYF